The 26 T cell receptor beta chains in this list originate from one sample, sequenced in a study of shared clonotypes between healthy human individuals. Clones were sequenced by immunoSEQ multiplex PCR, and TCRdb holds only the in-frame ones, with some missing. The table has about 680,000 clones, around 72% seen once. Sequences were obtained from memory CD4+ T cells sorted from blood. Subset given: CD45RA-negative fraction. These receptors all come from a woman between 25 and 40 years old in good health.

The V call is TRBV28, the J call TRBJ1-1; no firm D call. CDR1 is MDHEN, CDR2 SYDVKM, per germline. V was cut by 3 bases and J by 5 bases, with 10 bases left in between. This CDR3 contains 13 residues. The CDR3 is CASSLYSMTEAFF. The CDR3, as DNA: TGTGCCAGCAGTTTGTACAGTATGACTGAAGCTTTCTTT.

The chain couples TRBV7-3 to TRBJ2-3; D is ambiguous. The length of the CDR3 is 14 residues. The germline CDR1 and CDR2 sequences are SGHTA and FQGTGA. Trimming removed 2 bases at V and 4 bases at J, with 10 bases between. CDR3 region: CASSLFRAPDTQYF. CDR3 coding DNA: TGTGCCAGCAGCTTATTTAGGGCACCAGATACGCAGTATTTT.

To note about this clone: This likely traces to a read error, being one base from a far larger clone. Other DNA sequences in this sample translate to the same CDR3. CDR3 sequence reads: CASSQDQGNQPQHF. Here the CDR3 DNA reads TGCGCCAGCAGCCAAGATCAGGGAAATCAGCCCCAGCATTTT. The rearrangement links TRBV4-3 to TRBJ1-5; possible D gene TRBD1, 5 bases. The length of the CDR3 is 14 residues. Germline V CDR1 and CDR2: LGHNA, YSLEER. Trimming pared 0 bases from V and 4 bases from J, leaving 7 bases between.

This chain links TRBV7-8 with TRBJ2-6, with D uncertain. Germline CDR1 reads SGHVS; CDR2 reads FQNEAQ. The CDR3 is 16 amino acids. Trimming removed 5 bases from V and 0 bases from J, with 11 bases in between. Here the CDR3 reads CASSRDAYSGANVLTF. In nucleotides, the CDR3 is TGTGCCAGCAGCCGTGACGCCTACTCTGGGGCCAACGTCCTGACTTTC.

The V and J genes are TRBV19 and TRBJ2-3; 9 bases fit TRBD2. The germline CDR1 and CDR2 sequences are LNHDA and SQIVND (reference sequence). CDR3 length equals 12 residues. V lost 5 bases, J lost 10 bases, and 4 bases stayed unmatched. The CDR3 here is CASSARLAAQYF. The CDR3 region has the DNA TGTGCCAGTAGTGCAAGACTAGCGGCGCAGTATTTT.

This clone was seen just once. Other DNA sequences in this specimen translate into the identical CDR3. The J gene is TRBJ2-5, the V gene TRBV5-1, with 10 bases matching TRBD2. There are 16 residues in the CDR3. The V and J ends lost 0 bases and 2 bases, in that order; junction bases with no gene match: 4. Germline loops: CDR1 SGHRS, CDR2 YFSETQ. Here the CDR3 reads CASSLVAGGGQETQYF. CDR3 DNA: TGCGCCAGCAGCTTGGTAGCGGGAGGAGGTCAAGAGACCCAGTACTTC.

This chain uses TRBV4-2 with TRBJ2-3; no clear D gene. Between the trimmed V and J ends, which lost 0 bases and 2 bases, there was a span of 6 bases. Germline V gene sequence: CDR1 LGHNA, CDR2 YNFKEQ. This CDR3 contains 14 residues. CDR3 amino acids: CASSQDMFTDTQYF. The CDR3 coding sequence is TGTGCCAGCAGCCAAGATATGTTCACAGATACGCAGTATTTT.

A remark on this clone: The same CDR3 is also encoded by other DNA sequences in this sample. The chain couples TRBV6-1 to TRBJ1-2; no reliable D call. V was clipped by 7 bases and J by 3 bases, with 6 bases between them. In germline, CDR1 is MNHNS, CDR2 SASEGT. This CDR3 has 11 amino acids. The CDR3 nucleotides are TGTGCCAGCAAGCTGGACTATGGCTACACCTTC. As protein: CASKLDYGYTF.

The chain combines TRBV27 with TRBJ2-7; D perhaps matches TRBD2 (5 bases). Trimming left V 6 bases short and J 0 bases short, with 15 bases between. CDR3 length equals 15 residues. Germline values: CDR1 MNHEY, CDR2 SMNVEV (reference sequence). This chain's CDR3 is CASRPNDGISYEQYF. The CDR3 DNA reads as TGTGCCAGCAGACCTAACGACGGGATCTCCTACGAGCAGTACTTC.

The chain joins TRBV7-6 to TRBJ2-7; weak D call: TRBD2 (5 bases). The CDR3 is 15 residues long. In germline, CDR1 is SGHVS, CDR2 FNYEAQ. Trimming removed 2 bases from V and 0 bases from J, with 11 bases in between. CDR3 protein: CASSLYIGSSYEQYF. As DNA, the CDR3 is TGTGCCAGCAGCTTATACATAGGGAGCTCCTACGAGCAGTACTTC.

The chain carries TRBV4-1 and TRBJ1-5; the D is unclear. The CDR3 length is 13 residues. The V end was cut by 3 bases, the J end by 5 bases, with 8 bases between. Germline V gene sequence: CDR1 MGHRA, CDR2 YSYEKL. The CDR3 reads CASSQGRDQPQHF. Here the CDR3 DNA reads TGCGCCAGCAGCCAGGGGAGGGATCAGCCCCAGCATTTT.

The gene calls are TRBV6-6 and TRBJ2-3; D possibly corresponds to TRBD2 (5 bases). Looked up from germline, CDR1 is MNHNY and CDR2 is SVGAGI (reference sequence). The CDR3 has 12 amino acids. Trimming cost V 7 bases and J 1 base, with 6 bases left between them. The DNA for the CDR3 is TGTGCCAGCAAAGCGGGCACAGATACGCAGTATTTT. Encoded protein: CASKAGTDTQYF.

The chain recombines TRBV4-1 with TRBJ2-1, with TRBD2 matching 7 bases. The junction had 5 bases not matched to a gene; V was cut back by 2 bases and J by 4 bases. This CDR3 is 15 amino acids long. Per germline, CDR1 MGHRA and CDR2 YSYEKL. DNA of the CDR3: TGCGCCAGCAGCCAACATGGACTAGTGTACAATGAGCAGTTCTTC. Amino acid sequence: CASSQHGLVYNEQFF.

On this clone itself: The same CDR3 arises from other DNA sequences in this sample as well. V gene TRBV5-1 combines with J gene TRBJ2-7; 7 bases line up with TRBD2. The length of the CDR3 is 14 residues. Germline trimming cut 2 bases from V and 2 bases from J; bases unmatched to any gene: 4. Germline V lookup: CDR1 SGHRS, CDR2 YFSETQ. The CDR3: CASSFLAETYEQYF. For the CDR3, the DNA is TGCGCCAGCAGCTTCCTAGCGGAAACCTACGAGCAGTACTTC.

In its sample, this clone was seen a few times. The gene calls are TRBV5-1 and TRBJ2-2, with D perhaps matching TRBD1 or TRBD2 (5 bases each). The germline V and J ends were trimmed by 2 bases and 5 bases, with 13 bases remaining between them. The germline gives CDR1 SGHRS, CDR2 YFSETQ. CDR3 length: 15 amino acids. CDR3 DNA: TGCGCCAGCAGCTTCGGGGCGGGTATAACCGGGGAGCTGTTTTTT. As protein: CASSFGAGITGELFF.

This clone was counted a few times. The chain joins TRBV5-1 to TRBJ2-5; D might be TRBD2 (6 bases). Germline V gene sequence: CDR1 SGHRS, CDR2 YFSETQ. V was trimmed by 0 bases and J by 3 bases, leaving 9 bases between them. CDR3 length: 14 amino acids. The CDR3 reads CASSLVSSEETQYF. Here the CDR3 DNA reads TGCGCCAGCAGCTTGGTGTCTAGCGAAGAGACCCAGTACTTC.

The rearrangement joins TRBV27 to TRBJ1-3, with 7 bases matching TRBD1. Germline values: CDR1 MNHEY, CDR2 SMNVEV (reference sequence). V shed 8 bases, J shed 0 bases, and the junction held 7 bases outside the gene matches. The CDR3 is 15 residues long. The CDR3 nucleotides read TGTGCCAGCCGGGACAGCTGGGTCTCTGGAAACACCATATATTTT. This codes for CASRDSWVSGNTIYF.

As DNA, the CDR3 is TGTGCCACCAGCAGAGACAGGGAGGTTTCACCCCTCCACTTT. This translates into CATSRDREVSPLHF. V gene TRBV15 combines with J gene TRBJ1-6; a possible D gene is TRBD1 (5 bases). The ends were cut back, 0 bases at V and 9 bases at J, with 9 bases in the middle. The CDR3 consists of 14 residues. Looked up from germline, CDR1 is LNHNV and CDR2 is YYDKDF (reference sequence).

CDR3 residues: CASSLRGQGHDEQFF. The CDR3 nucleotides read TGTGCCAGCAGCCTGAGGGGACAGGGGCACGATGAGCAGTTCTTC. The chain is built from TRBV7-6 and TRBJ2-1; 10 nucleotides match TRBD1. The CDR3 is 15 amino acids. The V gene's germline CDR1 is SGHVS and CDR2 FNYEAQ. V was clipped by 5 bases and J by 8 bases; unmatched bases: 9.

CDR3 DNA: TGTGCCAGCAGCTCCTTGAGGTCCTACAATGAGCAGTTCTTC. Translated, it gives CASSSLRSYNEQFF. This chain joins TRBV4-2 and TRBJ2-1, with unresolved D. V was pared by 5 bases and J by 1 base, with 9 bases between. Germline V gene sequence: CDR1 LGHNA, CDR2 YNFKEQ. The CDR3 totals 14 residues.

The rearrangement joins TRBV28 to TRBJ1-5, with 7 bases lining up with TRBD1. Germline CDR1 and CDR2: MDHEN and SYDVKM. Trimming removed 5 bases from V and 4 bases from J; junction bases left unmatched: 11. The CDR3 totals 16 residues. The CDR3 nucleotides read TGTGCCAGCAGTAGGAGAGGGACAGCCATTAATCAGCCCCAGCATTTT. The encoded protein is CASSRRGTAINQPQHF.

V is TRBV11-2 and J is TRBJ2-5; D is possibly TRBD1 (7 bases). This CDR3 has 12 residues. V lost 10 bases and J lost 6, with 15 bases in between. Looked up from germline, CDR1 is SGHAT and CDR2 is FQNNGV. The CDR3 is CATQGGGKTQYF. Written as DNA, the CDR3 is TGTGCCACCCAAGGGGGCGGGAAGACCCAGTACTTC.

The CDR3 DNA sequence: TGTGCCAGCAGTGGGTCAGGAGCGGGAGACAGAGTCGAGCAGTACTTC. Translating gives CASSGSGAGDRVEQYF. The chain joins TRBV28 to TRBJ2-7, with 8 positions matching TRBD2. This CDR3 comprises 16 residues. Germline V lookup: CDR1 MDHEN, CDR2 SYDVKM. The junction had 15 bases not matched to a gene; V was cut back by 5 bases and J by 6 bases.

The genes are TRBV28 and TRBJ1-2; no firm D call. Germline V gene data show CDR1 as MDHEN and CDR2 as SYDVKM. Trimming pared 4 bases from V and 8 bases from J, leaving 14 bases between. CDR3 size: 13 residues. The CDR3 DNA follows: TGTGCCAGCAGTTACGACCGGAGCAGGGGCTACACCTTC. Its translation is CASSYDRSRGYTF.

This chain uses TRBV18 with TRBJ2-1; perhaps TRBD1 as D (5 bases). There are 14 residues in the CDR3. CDR1 is KGHSH and CDR2 is LQKENI in the germline V gene. The V and J ends lost 5 bases and 3 bases respectively, with 11 bases between them. The CDR3 sequence: CASSAYRNYNEQFF. As DNA, the CDR3 is TGTGCCAGCTCAGCCTACAGGAACTACAATGAGCAGTTCTTC.

The chain joins TRBV5-1 to TRBJ2-7, with TRBD1 matching 7 bases. CDR1 and CDR2 (germline): SGHRS, YFSETQ. This CDR3 has 14 residues. Losses at the gene ends were 4 bases for V and 5 bases for J; bases not matched to a gene: 9. This CDR3 reads CASSRGGAWDEQYF. DNA of the CDR3: TGCGCCAGCAGCAGAGGGGGCGCCTGGGACGAGCAGTACTTC. Full variable domain (missing parts from reference TRBV5-1 and TRBJ2-7): KAGVTQTPRYLIKTRGQQVTLSCSPISGHRSVSWYQQTPGQGLQFLFEYFSETQRNKGNFPGRFSGRQFSNSRSEMNVSTLELGDSALYLCASSRGGAWDEQYFGPGTRLTVT.